This record looks at one T cell receptor beta chain sequence and its context. The data originate from a study of blood T cell repertoires in COVID-19. CDR1 ENHRY and CDR2 SYGVKD come from the germline V gene. This CDR3 has 15 amino acids. V lost 1 base to trimming and J lost 3 bases; unmatched junction nucleotides: 4. Assay used: immunoSEQ multiplex PCR; TCRdb lists only in-frame clones, some missing. The table records about 220,000 clones, over 75% of them present only once. Sequenced material: peripheral blood. The chain joins TRBV10-3 to TRBJ2-7; 9 bases map to TRBD1. The TCR sequence derives from a human donor in a cohort sampled during active COVID-19. In nucleotides, the CDR3 is TGTGCCATCAGTGAGTGGGGACAGGGTTACTACGAGCAGTACTTC. Translating gives CAISEWGQGYYEQYF.